This T cell receptor beta chain was documented in a study of cytomegalovirus exposure and HLA in healthy donors. A few counts support this clone. The antigen is unknown. A multiplex PCR was run with 60 Vbeta primers and 13 Jbeta primers. The data were produced by immunoSEQ multiplex PCR, yet TCRdb's version contains in-frame clones alone and is incomplete. The sample includes over 150,000 clones, over 70% of them seen just once. V lost 3 bases and J lost 4; bases outside the gene matches: 5. Germline V CDR1 and CDR2: SNHLY, FYNNEI. CDR3 length: 15 amino acids. Study-level results: There were some V segments, including TRBV6-2 and TRBV6-3, excluded as indistinguishable. Serostatus for CMV was the only available immune exposure information.

This sequence joins TRBV2 and TRBJ2-1; TRBD2 matches at 8 bases. This clonotype originated in a woman under 30 in good health and CMV-seronegative. The sequenced material came from PBMCs. The CDR3 nucleotides are TGTGCCAGCAGTGATCGGAGCGGGGGTTACAATGAGCAGTTCTTC. Residues: CASSDRSGGYNEQFF. Full variable domain (missing parts from reference TRBV2 and TRBJ2-1): EPEVTQTPSHQVTQMGQEVILRCVPISNHLYFYWYRQILGQKVEFLVSFYNNEISEKSEIFDDQFSVERPDGSNFTLKIRSTKLEDSAMYFCASSDRSGGYNEQFFGPGTRLTVL.